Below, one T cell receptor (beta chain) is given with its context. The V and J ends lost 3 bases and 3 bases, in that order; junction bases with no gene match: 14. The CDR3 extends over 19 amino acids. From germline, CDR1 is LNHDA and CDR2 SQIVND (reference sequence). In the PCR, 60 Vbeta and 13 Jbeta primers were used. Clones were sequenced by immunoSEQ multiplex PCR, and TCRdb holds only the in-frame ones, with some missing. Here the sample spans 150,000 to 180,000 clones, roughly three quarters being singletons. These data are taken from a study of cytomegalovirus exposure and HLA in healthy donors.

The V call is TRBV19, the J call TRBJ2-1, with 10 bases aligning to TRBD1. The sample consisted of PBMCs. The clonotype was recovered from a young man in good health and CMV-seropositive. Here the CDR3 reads CASSIHLTGTGEFYNEQFF. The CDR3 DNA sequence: TGTGCCAGTAGTATCCACCTCACCGGGACAGGGGAGTTCTACAATGAGCAGTTCTTC.